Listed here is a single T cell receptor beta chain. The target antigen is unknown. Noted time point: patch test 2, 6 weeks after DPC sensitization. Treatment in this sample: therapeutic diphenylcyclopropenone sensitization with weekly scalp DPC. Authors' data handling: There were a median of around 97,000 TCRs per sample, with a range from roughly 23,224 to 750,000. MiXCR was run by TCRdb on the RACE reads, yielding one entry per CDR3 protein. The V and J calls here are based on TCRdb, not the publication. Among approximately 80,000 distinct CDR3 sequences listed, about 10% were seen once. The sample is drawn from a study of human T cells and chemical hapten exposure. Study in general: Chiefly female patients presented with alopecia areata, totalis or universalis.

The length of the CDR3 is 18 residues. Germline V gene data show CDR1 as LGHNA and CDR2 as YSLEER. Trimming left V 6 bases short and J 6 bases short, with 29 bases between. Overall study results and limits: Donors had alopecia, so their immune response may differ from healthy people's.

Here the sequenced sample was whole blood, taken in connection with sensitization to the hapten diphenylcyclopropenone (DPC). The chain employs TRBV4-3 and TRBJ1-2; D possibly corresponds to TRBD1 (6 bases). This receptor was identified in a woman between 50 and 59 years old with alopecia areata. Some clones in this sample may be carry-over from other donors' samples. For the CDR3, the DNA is TGCGCCAGCAGGGAAAAATCGGCGAACAGGGCGGGGCCGCATGGCTACACCTTC. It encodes CASREKSANRAGPHGYTF.